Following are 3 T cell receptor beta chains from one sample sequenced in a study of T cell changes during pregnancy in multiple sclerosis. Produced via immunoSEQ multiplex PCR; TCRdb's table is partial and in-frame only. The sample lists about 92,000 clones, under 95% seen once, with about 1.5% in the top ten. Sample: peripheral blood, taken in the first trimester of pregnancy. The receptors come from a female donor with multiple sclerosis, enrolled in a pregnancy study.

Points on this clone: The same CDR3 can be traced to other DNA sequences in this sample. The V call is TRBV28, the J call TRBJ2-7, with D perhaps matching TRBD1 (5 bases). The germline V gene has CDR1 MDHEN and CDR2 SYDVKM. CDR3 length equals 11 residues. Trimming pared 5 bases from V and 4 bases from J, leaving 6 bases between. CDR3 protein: CASSPGYEQYF. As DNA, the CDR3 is TGTGCCAGCAGTCCAGGGTACGAGCAGTACTTC.

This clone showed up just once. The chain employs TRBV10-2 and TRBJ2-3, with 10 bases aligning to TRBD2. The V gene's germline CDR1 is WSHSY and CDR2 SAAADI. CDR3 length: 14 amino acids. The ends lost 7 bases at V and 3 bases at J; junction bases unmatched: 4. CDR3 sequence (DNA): TGCGCCAGCATCGGACTAGCGGTAACAGATACGCAGTATTTT. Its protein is CASIGLAVTDTQYF.

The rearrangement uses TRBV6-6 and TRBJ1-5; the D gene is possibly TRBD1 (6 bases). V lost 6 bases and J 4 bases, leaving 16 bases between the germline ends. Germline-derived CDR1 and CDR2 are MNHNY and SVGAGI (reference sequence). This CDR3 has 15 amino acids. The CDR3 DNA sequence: TGTGCCAGCAGCCCGGATGACAGGTCAAATCAGCCCCAGCATTTT. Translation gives CASSPDDRSNQPQHF.